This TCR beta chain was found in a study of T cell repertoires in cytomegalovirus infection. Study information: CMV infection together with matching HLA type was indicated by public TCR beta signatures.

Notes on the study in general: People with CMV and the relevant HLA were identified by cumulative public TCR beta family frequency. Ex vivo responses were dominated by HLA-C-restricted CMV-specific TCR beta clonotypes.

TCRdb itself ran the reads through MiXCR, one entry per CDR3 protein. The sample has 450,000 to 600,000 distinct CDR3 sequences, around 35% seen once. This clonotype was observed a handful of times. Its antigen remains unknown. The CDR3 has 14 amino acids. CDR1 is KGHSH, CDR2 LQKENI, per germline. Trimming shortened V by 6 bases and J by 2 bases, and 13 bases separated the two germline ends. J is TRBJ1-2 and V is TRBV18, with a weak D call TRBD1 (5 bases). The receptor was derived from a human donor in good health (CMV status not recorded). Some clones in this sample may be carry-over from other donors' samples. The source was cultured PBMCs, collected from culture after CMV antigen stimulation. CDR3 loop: CASSSRDDNYGYTF. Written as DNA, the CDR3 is TGTGCCAGCTCTTCCAGGGATGACAACTATGGCTACACCTTC.